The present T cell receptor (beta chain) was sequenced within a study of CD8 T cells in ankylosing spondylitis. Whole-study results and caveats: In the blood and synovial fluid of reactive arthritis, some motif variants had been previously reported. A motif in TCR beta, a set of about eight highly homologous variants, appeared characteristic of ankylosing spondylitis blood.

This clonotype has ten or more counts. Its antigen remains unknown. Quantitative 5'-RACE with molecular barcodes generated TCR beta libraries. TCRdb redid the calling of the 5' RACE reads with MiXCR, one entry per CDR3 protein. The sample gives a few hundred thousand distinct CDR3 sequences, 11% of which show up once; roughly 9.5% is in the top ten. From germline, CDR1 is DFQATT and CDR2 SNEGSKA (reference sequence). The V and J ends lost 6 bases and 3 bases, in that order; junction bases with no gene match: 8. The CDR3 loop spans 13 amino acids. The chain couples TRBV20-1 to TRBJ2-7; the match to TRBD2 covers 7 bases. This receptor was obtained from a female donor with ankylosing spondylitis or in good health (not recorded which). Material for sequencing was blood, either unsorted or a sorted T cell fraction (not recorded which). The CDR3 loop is CSASGGLDYEQYF. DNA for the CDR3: TGCAGTGCGTCGGGAGGTTTAGACTACGAGCAGTACTTC.